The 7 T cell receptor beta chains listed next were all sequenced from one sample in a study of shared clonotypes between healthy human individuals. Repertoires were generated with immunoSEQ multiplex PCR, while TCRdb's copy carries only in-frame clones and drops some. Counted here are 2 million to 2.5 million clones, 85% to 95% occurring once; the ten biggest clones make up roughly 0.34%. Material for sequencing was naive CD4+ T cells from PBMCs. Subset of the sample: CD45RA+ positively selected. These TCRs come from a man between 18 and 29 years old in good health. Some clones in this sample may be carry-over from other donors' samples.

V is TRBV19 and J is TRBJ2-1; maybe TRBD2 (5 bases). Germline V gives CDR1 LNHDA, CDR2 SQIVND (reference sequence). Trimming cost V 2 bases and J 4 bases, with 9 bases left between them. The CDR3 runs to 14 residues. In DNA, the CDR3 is TGTGCCAGTAGTATATTTCCGGGATACAATGAGCAGTTCTTC. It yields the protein CASSIFPGYNEQFF.

DNA of the CDR3: TGCGCCAGCAGCCACCCGGGGGGAAACATGAACACTGAAGCTTTCTTT. It codes for CASSHPGGNMNTEAFF. This rearrangement joins TRBV4-1 to TRBJ1-1; maybe TRBD1 (5 bases). The V gene lost 3 bases and the J gene lost 0 bases, with 14 bases spanning the gap. From germline, CDR1 is MGHRA and CDR2 YSYEKL. The CDR3 consists of 16 residues.

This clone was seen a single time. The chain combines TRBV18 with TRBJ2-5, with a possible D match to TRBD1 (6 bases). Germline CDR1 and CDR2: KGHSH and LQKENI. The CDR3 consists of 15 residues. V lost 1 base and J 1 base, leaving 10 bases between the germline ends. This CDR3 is CASSPQAQGQETQYF. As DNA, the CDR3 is TGTGCCAGCTCACCACAGGCACAGGGCCAAGAGACCCAGTACTTC.

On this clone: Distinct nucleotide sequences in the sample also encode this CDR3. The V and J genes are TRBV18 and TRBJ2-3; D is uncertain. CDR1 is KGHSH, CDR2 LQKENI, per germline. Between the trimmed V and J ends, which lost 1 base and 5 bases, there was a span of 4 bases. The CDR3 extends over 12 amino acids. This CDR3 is CASSPLGDTQYF. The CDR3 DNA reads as TGTGCCAGCTCACCACTAGGAGATACGCAGTATTTT. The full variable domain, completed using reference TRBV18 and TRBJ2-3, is NAGVMQNPRHLVRRRGQEARLRCSPMKGHSHVYWYRQLPEEGLKFMVYLQKENIIDESGMPKERFSAEFPKEGPSILRIQQVVRGDSAAYFCASSPLGDTQYFGPGTRLTVL.

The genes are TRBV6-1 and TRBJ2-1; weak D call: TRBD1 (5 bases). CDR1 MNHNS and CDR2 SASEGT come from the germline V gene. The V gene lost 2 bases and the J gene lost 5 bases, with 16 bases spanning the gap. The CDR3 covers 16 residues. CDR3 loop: CASSEILGVYNNEQFF. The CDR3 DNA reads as TGTGCCAGCAGTGAAATCTTAGGGGTCTACAACAATGAGCAGTTCTTC.

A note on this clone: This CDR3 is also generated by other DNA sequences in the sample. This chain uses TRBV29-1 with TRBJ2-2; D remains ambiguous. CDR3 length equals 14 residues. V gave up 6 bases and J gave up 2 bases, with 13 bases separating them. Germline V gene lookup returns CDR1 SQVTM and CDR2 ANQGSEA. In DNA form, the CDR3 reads TGCAGCGTCGTCCAGGATTTAAACACCGGGGAGCTGTTTTTT. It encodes CSVVQDLNTGELFF.

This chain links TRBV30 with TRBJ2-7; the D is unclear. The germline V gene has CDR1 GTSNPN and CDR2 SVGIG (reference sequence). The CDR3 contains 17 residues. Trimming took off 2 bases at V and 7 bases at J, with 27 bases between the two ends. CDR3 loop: CAWSRRIINSWSGEQYF. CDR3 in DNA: TGTGCCTGGAGTAGACGGATAATAAACTCCTGGAGTGGAGAGCAGTACTTC.